The 20 T cell receptor beta chains given below trace back to one sample, sequenced in a study of blood T cell repertoires in COVID-19. Profiling relied on immunoSEQ multiplex PCR, and the TCRdb table lists in-frame clones only, not all of them. This table holds about 56,000 clones, 75% to 90% found once. The sequencing input was peripheral blood. These receptors were collected from a woman between 55 and 75 years old with COVID-19, enrolled during active disease.

The rearrangement joins TRBV28 to TRBJ1-5, with 9 nucleotides matching TRBD1. From germline, CDR1 is MDHEN and CDR2 SYDVKM. The junction had 11 bases not matched to a gene; V was cut back by 5 bases and J by 6 bases. The CDR3 totals 16 residues. CDR3 loop: CASSPREQGAFQPQHF. CDR3 nucleotide sequence: TGTGCCAGCAGTCCCCGGGAACAGGGGGCCTTTCAGCCCCAGCATTTT.

The V and J genes are TRBV28 and TRBJ2-7; no reliable D call. Germline V CDR1 and CDR2: MDHEN, SYDVKM. The CDR3 loop spans 14 amino acids. V lost 5 bases, J lost 1 base, and 12 bases lay in between. In nucleotides, the CDR3 is TGTGCCAGCAGTCCCCTTTCAGATTCCTACGAGCAGTACTTC. Encoded protein: CASSPLSDSYEQYF.

V usage is TRBV27 and J usage is TRBJ2-3, with 13 bases matching TRBD2. Germline V gene lookup returns CDR1 MNHEY and CDR2 SMNVEV (reference sequence). The V and J ends lost 5 bases and 5 bases, in that order; junction bases with no gene match: 4. The CDR3 contains 15 residues. As DNA, the CDR3 is TGTGCCAGCAGTCCTTGGACTAGCGGGAGAGATACGCAGTATTTT. The encoded protein is CASSPWTSGRDTQYF.

The chain combines TRBV19 with TRBJ1-5, with 10 positions matching TRBD1. The CDR3 length is 15 residues. Germline values: CDR1 LNHDA, CDR2 SQIVND (reference sequence). Unmatched junction bases numbered 10, after V lost 5 bases and J lost 9 bases. The CDR3 DNA reads TGTGCCAGTAGTCCATCAGGACAGGGGGAACGGCCCCAGCATTTT. As protein: CASSPSGQGERPQHF.

The chain uses TRBV2 and TRBJ2-2; TRBD2 matches 10 bases. The CDR3 runs to 13 residues. Trimming at V came to 9 bases and at J to 7 bases, leaving 5 bases not matched to a gene. Germline V gene lookup returns CDR1 SNHLY and CDR2 FYNNEI. In DNA, the CDR3 is TGTGCCAGGGAGCGGGAGGGGAACGGGGAGCTGTTTTTT. This gives the protein CAREREGNGELFF.

V and J are TRBV7-2 and TRBJ1-5; D not resolved. The V gene lost 5 bases and the J gene lost 10 bases, with 18 bases spanning the gap. The V gene's germline CDR1 is SGHTA and CDR2 FQGNSA. The CDR3 has 14 amino acids. CDR3 sequence: CASSPYRQNSPQHF. The CDR3 nucleotides are TGTGCCAGCAGCCCGTACCGGCAAAACAGTCCCCAGCATTTT. Drawing the rest from reference TRBV7-2 and TRBJ1-5, the complete variable domain is GAGVSQSPSNKVTEKGKDVELRCDPISGHTALYWYRQSLGQGLEFLIYFQGNSAPDKSGLPSDRFSAERTGGSVSTLTIQRTQQEDSAVYLCASSPYRQNSPQHFGDGTRLSIL.

The chain carries TRBV5-4 and TRBJ2-1, with TRBD2 matching over 12 bases. CDR3 length: 16 residues. The V gene's germline CDR1 is SGHNT and CDR2 YYREEE (reference sequence). The ends lost 6 bases at V and 7 bases at J; junction bases unmatched: 11. The chain's CDR3 is CASTTSGGRAGNEQFF. DNA of the CDR3: TGTGCCAGCACCACTAGCGGGGGGCGGGCGGGTAATGAGCAGTTCTTC.

The chain links TRBV7-6 to TRBJ2-5, with no clear D. Germline CDR1 and CDR2: SGHVS and FNYEAQ. V shed 5 bases and J shed 5 bases, with 12 bases lying between them. The CDR3 consists of 13 residues. DNA for the CDR3: TGTGCCAGCAGCCTACAGCCTACGGAGACCCAGTACTTC. It specifies CASSLQPTETQYF.

The chain recombines TRBV7-8 with TRBJ2-2, with D tentatively TRBD1 (6 bases). The CDR3 extends over 15 amino acids. In germline, CDR1 is SGHVS, CDR2 FQNEAQ. V dropped 5 bases and J dropped 2 bases, with 12 bases sitting between them. CDR3 bases: TGTGCCAGCAGCCCATGGGGGACAAACACCGGGGAGCTGTTTTTT. It translates to CASSPWGTNTGELFF.

This rearrangement joins TRBV10-1 to TRBJ1-2; D not resolved. The germline gives CDR1 WNHNN, CDR2 SYGVQD (reference sequence). The CDR3 is made up of 13 amino acids. Trimming removed 4 bases from V and 8 bases from J, with 14 bases in between. The CDR3 loop reads CASSGLRDGGYTF. CDR3 in DNA: TGCGCCAGCAGTGGGCTGCGAGACGGGGGCTACACCTTC.

This chain joins TRBV9 and TRBJ2-3; 10 positions agree with TRBD2. J gave up 2 bases and V 4 bases, and 7 bases lay outside the gene matches. CDR3 size: 16 residues. Germline lookup yields CDR1 SGDLS and CDR2 YYNGEE. The DNA for the CDR3 is TGTGCCAGCAGCCCCCGAGCGGGGGGGTTCACAGATACGCAGTATTTT. Amino acid sequence: CASSPRAGGFTDTQYF.

As for this clone: Other DNA sequences in the sample encode the same CDR3. The V gene is TRBV6-5, the J gene TRBJ2-7; 8 bases are a match to TRBD2. The CDR3 contains 15 residues. V was pared by 0 bases and J by 0 bases, with 1 base of the junction left unmatched. Germline lookup yields CDR1 MNHEY and CDR2 SVGAGI. The CDR3 bases are TGTGCCAGCAGTTACTCCCTAGCGGGCTCCTACGAGCAGTACTTC. Its translation is CASSYSLAGSYEQYF.

The chain is built from TRBV9 and TRBJ1-4; perhaps TRBD1 as D (5 bases). Per the germline V gene, CDR1 is SGDLS and CDR2 is YYNGEE. V dropped 3 bases and J dropped 13 bases, with 16 bases sitting between them. CDR3 length: 13 amino acids. CDR3 sequence: CASSAHDGGGLFF. In nucleotides, the CDR3 is TGTGCCAGCAGCGCCCATGATGGGGGGGGACTGTTTTTT.

The rearrangement links TRBV29-1 to TRBJ1-1, with TRBD1 matching 8 bases. Germline lookup yields CDR1 SQVTM and CDR2 ANQGSEA. The CDR3 is 12 amino acids. The V gene end was trimmed by 6 bases and the J gene end by 9 bases; junction bases not matched to a gene: 9. DNA of the CDR3: TGCAGCGTGCGCGACAGGGGACTTCAAGCTTTCTTT. Residues: CSVRDRGLQAFF. Full variable domain (remainder filled in from reference TRBV29-1 and TRBJ1-1): SAVISQKPSRDICQRGTSLTIQCQVDSQVTMMFWYRQQPGQSLTLIATANQGSEATYESGFVIDKFPISRPNLTFSTLTVSNMSPEDSSIYLCSVRDRGLQAFFGQGTRLTVV.

The chain has TRBV5-8 and TRBJ2-3; 7 bases fit TRBD1. The CDR3 loop spans 14 amino acids. Germline CDR1 is SGHTS and CDR2 is YDEGEE. V shed 3 bases, J shed 1 base, and the junction held 2 bases outside the gene matches. The CDR3 here is CASSSGTGTDTQYF. The CDR3 bases are TGTGCCAGCAGCTCAGGGACAGGCACAGATACGCAGTATTTT.

This clone was detected once. This chain joins TRBV10-3 and TRBJ1-1, with 7 positions matching TRBD1. V gave up 9 bases and J gave up 6 bases; unmatched junction bases: 7. The CDR3 covers 12 residues. Germline values: CDR1 ENHRY, CDR2 SYGVKD. The CDR3 spells CAIYRGQSEAFF. CDR3 in DNA: TGTGCCATTTACAGGGGCCAATCTGAAGCTTTCTTT.

The table lists this clone with a count of one. The V call is TRBV19, the J call TRBJ2-7; TRBD2 matches 8 bases. The CDR3 sequence is 17 residues long. J was trimmed by 2 bases and V by 5 bases; bases with no gene match: 14. Germline V lookup: CDR1 LNHDA, CDR2 SQIVND (reference sequence). The CDR3 loop is CASSPRLASDFTYEQYF. The CDR3, as DNA: TGTGCCAGTAGTCCCCGACTAGCGTCCGACTTTACCTACGAGCAGTACTTC.

CDR3 DNA sequence: TGTGCCAGCAGTTACGGACTTAATAGCAATCAGCCCCAGCATTTT. This gives the protein CASSYGLNSNQPQHF. The rearrangement links TRBV6-5 to TRBJ1-5; D unclear. The germline V gene encodes CDR1 MNHEY and CDR2 SVGAGI. This CDR3 contains 15 residues. V dropped 2 bases and J dropped 0 bases, with 8 bases sitting between them.

This clone was counted a few times. The chain has TRBV27 and TRBJ2-2; TRBD2 agrees at 12 bases. CDR3 size: 15 residues. The V and J ends lost 8 bases and 4 bases, in that order; junction bases with no gene match: 5. Germline values: CDR1 MNHEY, CDR2 SMNVEV (reference sequence). The CDR3 here is CASRPGLAGTGELFF. DNA of the CDR3: TGTGCCAGCCGCCCGGGACTAGCGGGCACCGGGGAGCTGTTTTTT.

The chain recombines TRBV24-1 with TRBJ2-1, with 7 bases aligning to TRBD2. Germline V gives CDR1 KGHDR, CDR2 SFDVKD. V was pared by 7 bases and J by 10 bases, with 9 bases of the junction left unmatched. The CDR3 covers 13 residues. The CDR3 loop reads CATRSGLPGEQFF. DNA of the CDR3: TGTGCCACCAGGTCGGGACTACCTGGCGAGCAGTTCTTC.